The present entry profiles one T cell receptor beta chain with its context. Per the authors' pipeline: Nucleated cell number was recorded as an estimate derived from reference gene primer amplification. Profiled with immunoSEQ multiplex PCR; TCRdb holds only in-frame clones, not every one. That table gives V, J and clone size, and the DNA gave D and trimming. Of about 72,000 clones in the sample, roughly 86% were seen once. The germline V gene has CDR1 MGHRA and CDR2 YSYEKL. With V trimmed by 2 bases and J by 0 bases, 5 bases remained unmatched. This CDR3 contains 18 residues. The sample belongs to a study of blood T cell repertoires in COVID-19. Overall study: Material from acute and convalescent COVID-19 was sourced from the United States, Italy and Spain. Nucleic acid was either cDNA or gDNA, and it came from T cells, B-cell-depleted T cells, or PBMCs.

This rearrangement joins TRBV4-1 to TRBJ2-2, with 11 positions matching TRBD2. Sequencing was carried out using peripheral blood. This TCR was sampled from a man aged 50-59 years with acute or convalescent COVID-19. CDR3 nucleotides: TGCGCCAGCAGCCAAATTCCTAGCGGGGGGCCGAACACCGGGGAGCTGTTTTTT. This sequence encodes CASSQIPSGGPNTGELFF.